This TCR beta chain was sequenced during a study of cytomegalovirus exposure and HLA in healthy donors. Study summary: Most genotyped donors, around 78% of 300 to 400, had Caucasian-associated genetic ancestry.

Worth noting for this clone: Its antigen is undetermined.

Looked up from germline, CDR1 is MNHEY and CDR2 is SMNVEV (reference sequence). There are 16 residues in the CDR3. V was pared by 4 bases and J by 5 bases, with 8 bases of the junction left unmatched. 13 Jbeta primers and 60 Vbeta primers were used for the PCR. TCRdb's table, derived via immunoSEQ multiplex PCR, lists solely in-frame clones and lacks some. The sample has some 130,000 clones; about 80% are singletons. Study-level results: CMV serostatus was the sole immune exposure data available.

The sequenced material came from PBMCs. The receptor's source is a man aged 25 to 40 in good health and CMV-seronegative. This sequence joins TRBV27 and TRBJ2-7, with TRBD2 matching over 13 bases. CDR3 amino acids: CASSSPGLAGFDEQYF. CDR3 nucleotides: TGTGCCAGCAGTTCGCCGGGACTAGCGGGATTTGACGAGCAGTACTTC.